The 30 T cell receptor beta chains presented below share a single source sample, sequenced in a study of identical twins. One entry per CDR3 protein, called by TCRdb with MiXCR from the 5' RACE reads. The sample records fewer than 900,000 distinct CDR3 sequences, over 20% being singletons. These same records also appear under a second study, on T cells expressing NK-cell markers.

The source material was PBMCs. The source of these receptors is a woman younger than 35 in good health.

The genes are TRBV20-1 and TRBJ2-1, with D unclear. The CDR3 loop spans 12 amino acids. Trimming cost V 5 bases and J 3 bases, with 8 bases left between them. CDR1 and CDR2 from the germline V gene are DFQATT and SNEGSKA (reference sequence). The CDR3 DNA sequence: TGCAGTGCTGGCCCTGGCTACAATGAGCAGTTCTTC. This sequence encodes CSAGPGYNEQFF.

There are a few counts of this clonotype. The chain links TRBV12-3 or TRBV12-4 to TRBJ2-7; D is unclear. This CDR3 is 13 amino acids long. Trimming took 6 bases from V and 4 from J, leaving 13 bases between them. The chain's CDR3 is CASSQLSEYEQYF. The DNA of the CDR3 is TGTGCCAGCAGCCAACTTAGTGAATACGAGCAGTACTTC.

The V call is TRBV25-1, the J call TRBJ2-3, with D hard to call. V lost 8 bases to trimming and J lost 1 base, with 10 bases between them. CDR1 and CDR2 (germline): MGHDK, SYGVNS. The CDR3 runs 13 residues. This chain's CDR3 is CASHRSGTDTQYF. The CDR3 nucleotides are TGTGCCAGCCACCGAAGCGGCACAGATACGCAGTATTTT.

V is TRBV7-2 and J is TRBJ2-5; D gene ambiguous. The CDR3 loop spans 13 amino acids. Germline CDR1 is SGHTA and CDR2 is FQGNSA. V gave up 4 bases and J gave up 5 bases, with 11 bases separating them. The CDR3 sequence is CASSSDFSETQYF. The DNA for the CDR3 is TGTGCCAGCAGCTCAGATTTCTCCGAGACCCAGTACTTC. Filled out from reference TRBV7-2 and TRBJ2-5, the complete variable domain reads GAGVSQSPSNKVTEKGKDVELRCDPISGHTALYWYRQSLGQGLEFLIYFQGNSAPDKSGLPSDRFSAERTGGSVSTLTIQRTQQEDSAVYLCASSSDFSETQYFGPGTRLLVL.

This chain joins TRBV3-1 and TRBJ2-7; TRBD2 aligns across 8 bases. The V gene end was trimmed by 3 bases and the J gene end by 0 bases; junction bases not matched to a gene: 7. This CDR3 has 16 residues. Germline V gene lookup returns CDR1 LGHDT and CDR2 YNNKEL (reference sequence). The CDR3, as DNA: TGTGCCAGCAGCCATCGGAAACTAGCGGCCTCCTACGAGCAGTACTTC. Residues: CASSHRKLAASYEQYF.

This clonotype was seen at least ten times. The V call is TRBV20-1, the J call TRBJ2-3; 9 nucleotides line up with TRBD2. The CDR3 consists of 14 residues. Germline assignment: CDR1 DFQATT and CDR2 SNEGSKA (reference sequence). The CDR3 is CSAPAGGRTDTQYF. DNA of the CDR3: TGCAGCGCCCCAGCGGGGGGACGCACAGATACGCAGTATTTT.

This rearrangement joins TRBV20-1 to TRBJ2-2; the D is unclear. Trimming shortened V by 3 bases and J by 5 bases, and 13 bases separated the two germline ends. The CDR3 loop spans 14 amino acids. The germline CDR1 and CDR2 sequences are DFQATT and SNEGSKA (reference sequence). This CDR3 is CSASDGLGTGELFF. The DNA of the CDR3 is TGCAGTGCTAGTGACGGATTAGGGACCGGGGAGCTGTTTTTT.

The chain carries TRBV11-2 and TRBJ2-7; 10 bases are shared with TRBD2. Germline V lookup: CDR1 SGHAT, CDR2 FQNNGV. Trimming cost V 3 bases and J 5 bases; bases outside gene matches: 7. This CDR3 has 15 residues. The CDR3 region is CASSLFGLAGDEQYF. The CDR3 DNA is TGTGCCAGCAGCTTGTTTGGGCTAGCGGGAGACGAGCAGTACTTC.

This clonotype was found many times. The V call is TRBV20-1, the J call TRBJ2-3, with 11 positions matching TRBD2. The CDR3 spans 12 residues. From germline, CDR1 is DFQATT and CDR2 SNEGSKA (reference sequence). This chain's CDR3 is CSGTSGTDTQYF. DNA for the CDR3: TGCAGCGGGACTAGCGGAACAGATACGCAGTATTTT.

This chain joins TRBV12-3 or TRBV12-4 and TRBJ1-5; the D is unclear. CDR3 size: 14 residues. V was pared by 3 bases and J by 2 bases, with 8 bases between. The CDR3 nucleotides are TGTGCCAGCAGTTTGTGGGAGGGCAATCAGCCCCAGCATTTT. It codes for CASSLWEGNQPQHF.

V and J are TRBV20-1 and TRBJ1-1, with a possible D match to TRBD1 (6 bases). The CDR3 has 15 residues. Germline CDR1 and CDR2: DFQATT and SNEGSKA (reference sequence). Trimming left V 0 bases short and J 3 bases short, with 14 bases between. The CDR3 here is CSARESGAGDTEAFF. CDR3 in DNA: TGCAGTGCTAGAGAATCGGGGGCCGGGGACACTGAAGCTTTCTTT.

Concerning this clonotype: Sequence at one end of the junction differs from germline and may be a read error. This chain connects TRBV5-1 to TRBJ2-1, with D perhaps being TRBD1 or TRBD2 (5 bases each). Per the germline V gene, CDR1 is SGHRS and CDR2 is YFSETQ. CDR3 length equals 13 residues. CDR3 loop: CASSPGAYSEQFF. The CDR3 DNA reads TGCGCCAGCAGCCCCGGGGCCTACAGTGAGCAGTTCTTC.

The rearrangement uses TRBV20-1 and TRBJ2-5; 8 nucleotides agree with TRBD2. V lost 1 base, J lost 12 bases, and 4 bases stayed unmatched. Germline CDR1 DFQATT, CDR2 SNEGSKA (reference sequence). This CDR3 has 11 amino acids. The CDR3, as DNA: TGCAGTGCTAGAGCGGGACTAGGAGAGTACTTC. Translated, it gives CSARAGLGEYF.

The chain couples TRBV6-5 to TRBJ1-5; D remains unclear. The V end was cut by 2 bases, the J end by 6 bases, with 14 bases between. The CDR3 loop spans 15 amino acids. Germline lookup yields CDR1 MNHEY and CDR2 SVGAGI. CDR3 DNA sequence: TGTGCCAGCAGTTACGGGGTGGGCCTGGGTCAGCCCCAGCATTTT. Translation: CASSYGVGLGQPQHF.

Here the CDR3 reads CASSLPGSEFNEQFF. CDR3 nucleotides: TGTGCCAGCAGTTTACCGGGGAGTGAGTTCAATGAGCAGTTCTTC. V is TRBV12-3 or TRBV12-4 and J is TRBJ2-1; TRBD2 is a possible D gene (5 bases). This CDR3 spans 15 amino acids. V lost 2 bases to trimming and J lost 6 bases, with 14 bases between them.

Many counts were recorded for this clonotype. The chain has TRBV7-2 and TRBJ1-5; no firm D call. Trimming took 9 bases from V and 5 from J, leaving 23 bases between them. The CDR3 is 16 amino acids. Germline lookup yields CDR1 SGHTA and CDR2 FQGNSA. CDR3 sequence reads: CASLLPGLRLYQPQHF. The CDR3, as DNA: TGTGCCAGTCTATTGCCGGGCCTTCGCCTATATCAGCCCCAGCATTTT.

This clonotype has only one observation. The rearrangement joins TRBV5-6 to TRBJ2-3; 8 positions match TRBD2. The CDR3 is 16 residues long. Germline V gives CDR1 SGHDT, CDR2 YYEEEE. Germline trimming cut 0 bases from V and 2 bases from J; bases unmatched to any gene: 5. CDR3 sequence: CASSLVAGLYTDTQYF. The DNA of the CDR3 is TGTGCCAGCAGCTTGGTAGCGGGGTTATACACAGATACGCAGTATTTT.

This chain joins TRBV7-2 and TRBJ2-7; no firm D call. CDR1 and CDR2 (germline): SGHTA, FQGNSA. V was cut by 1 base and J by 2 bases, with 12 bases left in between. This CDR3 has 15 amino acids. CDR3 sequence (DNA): TGTGCCAGCAGCTTAGTGGCGTGGATCACCTACGAGCAGTACTTC. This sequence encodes CASSLVAWITYEQYF.

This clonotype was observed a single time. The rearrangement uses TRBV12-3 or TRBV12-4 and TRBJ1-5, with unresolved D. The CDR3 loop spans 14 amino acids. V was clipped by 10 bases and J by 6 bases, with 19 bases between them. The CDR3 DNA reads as TGTGCCACCAGAAAGGGAGTATGGGGTCAGCCCCAGCATTTT. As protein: CATRKGVWGQPQHF.

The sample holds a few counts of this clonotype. The CDR3 region is CATSGGTGQNTGELFF. The CDR3 DNA reads TGTGCCACCAGTGGAGGGACAGGGCAGAACACCGGGGAGCTGTTTTTT. The chain has TRBV24-1 and TRBJ2-2, with 9 bases aligning to TRBD1. In germline, CDR1 is KGHDR, CDR2 SFDVKD. This CDR3 spans 16 amino acids. V lost 5 bases and J lost 1; bases outside the gene matches: 4.

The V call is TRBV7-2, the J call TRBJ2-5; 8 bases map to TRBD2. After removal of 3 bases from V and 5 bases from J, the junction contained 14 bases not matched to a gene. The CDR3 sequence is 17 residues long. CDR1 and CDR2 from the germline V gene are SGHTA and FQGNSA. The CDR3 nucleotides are TGTGCCAGCAGCTTGGCGGGAGGAGGAAGGGTTCGGGAGACCCAGTACTTC. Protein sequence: CASSLAGGGRVRETQYF.

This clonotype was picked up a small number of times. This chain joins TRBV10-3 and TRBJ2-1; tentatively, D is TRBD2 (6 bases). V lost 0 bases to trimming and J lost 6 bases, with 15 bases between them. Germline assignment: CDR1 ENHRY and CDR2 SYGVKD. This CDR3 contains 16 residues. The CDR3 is CAISESELALVNEQFF. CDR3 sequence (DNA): TGTGCCATCAGTGAGTCGGAACTAGCTCTCGTCAATGAGCAGTTCTTC.

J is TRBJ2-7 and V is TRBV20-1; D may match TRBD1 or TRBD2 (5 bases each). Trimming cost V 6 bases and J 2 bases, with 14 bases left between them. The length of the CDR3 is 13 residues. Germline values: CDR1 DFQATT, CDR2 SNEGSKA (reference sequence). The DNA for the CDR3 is TGCAGTGCCGACCGGGGCGAGACCTACGAGCAGTACTTC. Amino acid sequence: CSADRGETYEQYF.

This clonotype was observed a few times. CDR3 amino acids: CATSNGQGARDTGELFF. The CDR3 DNA is TGTGCCACCAGCAACGGACAGGGGGCGCGGGACACCGGGGAGCTGTTTTTT. The chain combines TRBV24-1 with TRBJ2-2, with 11 bases fitting TRBD1. Germline V gene data show CDR1 as KGHDR and CDR2 as SFDVKD. The CDR3 length is 17 residues. V trimming: 7 bases; J trimming: 3 bases; junction bases outside the gene matches: 9.

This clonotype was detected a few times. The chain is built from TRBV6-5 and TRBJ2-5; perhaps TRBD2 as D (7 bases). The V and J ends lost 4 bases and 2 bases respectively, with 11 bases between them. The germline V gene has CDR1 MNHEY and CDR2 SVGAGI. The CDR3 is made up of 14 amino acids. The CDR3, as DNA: TGTGCCAGCAGTTGGAGGGGGGGACAAGAGACCCAGTACTTC. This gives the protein CASSWRGGQETQYF.

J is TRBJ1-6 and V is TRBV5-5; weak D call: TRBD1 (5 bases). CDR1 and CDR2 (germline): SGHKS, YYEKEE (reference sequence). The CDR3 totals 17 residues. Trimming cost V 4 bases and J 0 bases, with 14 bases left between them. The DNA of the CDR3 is TGTGCCAGCAGCCTCGACGGGGGGAGCTCCTATAATTCACCCCTCCACTTT. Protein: CASSLDGGSSYNSPLHF.

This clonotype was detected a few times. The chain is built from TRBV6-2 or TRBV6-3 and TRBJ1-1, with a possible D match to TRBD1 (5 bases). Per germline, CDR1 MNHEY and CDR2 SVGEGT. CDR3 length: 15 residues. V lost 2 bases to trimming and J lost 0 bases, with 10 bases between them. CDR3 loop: CASSYRGPMNTEAFF. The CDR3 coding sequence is TGTGCCAGCAGTTACCGGGGACCCATGAACACTGAAGCTTTCTTT.

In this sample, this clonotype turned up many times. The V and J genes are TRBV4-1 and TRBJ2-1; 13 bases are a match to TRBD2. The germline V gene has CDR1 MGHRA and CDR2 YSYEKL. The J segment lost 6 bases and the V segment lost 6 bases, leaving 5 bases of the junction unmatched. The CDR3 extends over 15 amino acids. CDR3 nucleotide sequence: TGCGCCAGCAGGGAACTAGCGGGAGGGTTCAATGAGCAGTTCTTC. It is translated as CASRELAGGFNEQFF.

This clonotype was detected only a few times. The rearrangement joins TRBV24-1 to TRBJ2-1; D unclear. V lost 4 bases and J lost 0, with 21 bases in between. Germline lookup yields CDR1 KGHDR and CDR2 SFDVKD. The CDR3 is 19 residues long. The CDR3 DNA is TGTGCCACCAGTGACTCGTGGCACTCTCAGTATAGCTCCTACAATGAGCAGTTCTTC. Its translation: CATSDSWHSQYSSYNEQFF.

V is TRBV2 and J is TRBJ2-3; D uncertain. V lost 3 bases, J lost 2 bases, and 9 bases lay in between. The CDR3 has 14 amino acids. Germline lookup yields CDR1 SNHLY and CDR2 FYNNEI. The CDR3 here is CASSDDIYTDTQYF. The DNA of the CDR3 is TGTGCCAGCAGTGACGACATCTACACAGATACGCAGTATTTT.